These T cell receptor beta chains were read from a single sample in a study of blood T cell repertoires in COVID-19. Clones were read by immunoSEQ multiplex PCR, and TCRdb kept only the in-frame ones, dropping some. The sample carries approximately 280,000 clones, about nine tenths recorded once. Sequenced sample: PBMCs or T cells enriched from blood (not recorded which). The receptors stem from an older woman who had recovered from COVID-19. The CDR3 runs from the conserved cysteine through the conserved F or W. A D gene is named only where the DNA matches it firmly. Expanded clones are given a class, and other clones once, few, many or no size at all.

j_call: TRBJ1-1
d_call: NA
v_call: TRBV9
clone_size: once
cdr3_aa: CASSLDSRRYTEAFF
cdr3_nt: TGTGCCAGCAGCCTCGACTCGCGACGGTACACTGAAGCTTTCTTT

j_call: TRBJ1-6
d_call: TRBD1
v_call: TRBV28
clone_size: few
cdr3_aa: CASLTADRVNSPLHF
cdr3_nt: TGTGCCAGCTTAACTGCGGACAGGGTAAATTCACCCCTCCACTTT

j_call: TRBJ2-2
d_call: TRBD1
v_call: TRBV7-6
clone_size: NA
cdr3_aa: CASSLAAGGSGELFF
cdr3_nt: TGTGCCAGCAGCTTGGCGGCAGGGGGTTCCGGGGAGCTGTTTTTT

j_call: TRBJ1-5
d_call: TRBD1
v_call: TRBV27
clone_size: NA
cdr3_aa: CASSLQGAAQPQHF
cdr3_nt: TGTGCCAGCAGTTTACAGGGGGCGGCTCAGCCCCAGCATTTT

j_call: TRBJ1-4
d_call: NA
v_call: TRBV12-3/TRBV12-4
clone_size: NA
cdr3_aa: CASGGGKLFF
cdr3_nt: TGTGCCAGCGGGGGGGGAAAACTGTTTTTT

j_call: TRBJ2-5
d_call: NA
v_call: TRBV2
clone_size: NA
cdr3_aa: CASSEGASTQYF
cdr3_nt: TGTGCCAGCAGTGAAGGCGCGTCGACCCAGTACTTC

j_call: TRBJ1-3
d_call: TRBD1
v_call: TRBV4-2
clone_size: once
cdr3_aa: CASSQEGVGQLNTIYF
cdr3_nt: TGTGCCAGCAGCCAAGAGGGAGTGGGACAGCTAAACACCATATATTTT

j_call: TRBJ2-7
d_call: NA
v_call: TRBV28
clone_size: NA
cdr3_aa: CASSLGTLDYEQYF
cdr3_nt: TGTGCCAGCAGTTTAGGAACTCTAGACTACGAGCAGTACTTC

j_call: TRBJ2-1
d_call: NA
v_call: TRBV27
clone_size: NA
cdr3_aa: CASSPLAVDSYNEQFF
cdr3_nt: TGTGCCAGCAGTCCCCTTGCGGTCGACTCCTACAATGAGCAGTTCTTC

j_call: TRBJ2-3
d_call: TRBD2
v_call: TRBV10-3
clone_size: NA
cdr3_aa: CAIRGAGGSDTQYF
cdr3_nt: TGTGCCATCAGGGGAGCGGGGGGGTCAGATACGCAGTATTTT

j_call: TRBJ1-5
d_call: NA
v_call: TRBV7-8
clone_size: NA
cdr3_aa: CASSLVYQGPTTNQPQHF
cdr3_nt: TGTGCCAGCAGCTTAGTATACCAGGGCCCAACTACCAATCAGCCCCAGCATTTT

j_call: TRBJ2-1
d_call: TRBD2
v_call: TRBV4-2
clone_size: NA
cdr3_aa: CASSPWTSGANEQFF
cdr3_nt: TGTGCCAGCAGCCCCTGGACTAGCGGGGCTAATGAGCAGTTCTTC

j_call: TRBJ2-3
d_call: NA
v_call: TRBV5-1
clone_size: once
cdr3_aa: CASSYDAMVAGTLNTQYF
cdr3_nt: TGCGCCAGCAGCTATGATGCGATGGTGGCGGGAACGCTGAATACGCAGTATTTT

j_call: TRBJ2-1
d_call: TRBD1
v_call: TRBV5-4
clone_size: NA
cdr3_aa: CASSLGQGNNEQFF
cdr3_nt: TGTGCCAGCAGCTTGGGACAGGGTAATAATGAGCAGTTCTTC

j_call: TRBJ1-3
d_call: NA
v_call: TRBV11-3
clone_size: NA
cdr3_aa: CASSLELNTIYF
cdr3_nt: TGTGCCAGCAGCTTAGAACTCAACACCATATATTTT

j_call: TRBJ2-7
d_call: NA
v_call: TRBV10-3
clone_size: few
cdr3_aa: CAISETGQSSYEQYF
cdr3_nt: TGTGCCATCAGTGAGACTGGACAGTCCTCGTACGAGCAGTACTTC

j_call: TRBJ2-7
d_call: NA
v_call: TRBV27
clone_size: NA
cdr3_aa: CASSSSNSYEQYF
cdr3_nt: TGTGCCAGCAGTTCGTCTAACTCCTACGAGCAGTACTTC

j_call: TRBJ2-1
d_call: TRBD2
v_call: TRBV27
clone_size: NA
cdr3_aa: CASLRTSVNNEQFF
cdr3_nt: TGTGCCAGCTTACGGACTAGCGTTAACAATGAGCAGTTCTTC

j_call: TRBJ2-7
d_call: TRBD2
v_call: TRBV30
clone_size: NA
cdr3_aa: CAWSAGLAPYEQYF
cdr3_nt: TGTGCCTGGAGTGCAGGACTAGCGCCCTACGAGCAGTACTTC

j_call: TRBJ2-7
d_call: TRBD1
v_call: TRBV18
clone_size: NA
cdr3_aa: CASSPPGQGAHDEQYF
cdr3_nt: TGTGCCAGCTCACCACCGGGACAGGGGGCGCATGACGAGCAGTACTTC

j_call: TRBJ1-1
d_call: NA
v_call: TRBV11-2
clone_size: NA
cdr3_aa: CASSLVGGNTEAFF
cdr3_nt: TGTGCCAGCAGCCTTGTAGGGGGGAACACTGAAGCTTTCTTT

j_call: TRBJ1-6
d_call: TRBD1
v_call: TRBV6-5
clone_size: few
cdr3_aa: CASSTGAVNSPLHF
cdr3_nt: TGTGCCAGCAGCACAGGGGCGGTCAATTCACCCCTCCACTTT

j_call: TRBJ1-3
d_call: TRBD1
v_call: TRBV4-1
clone_size: NA
cdr3_aa: CASSHRTGRDTIYF
cdr3_nt: TGCGCCAGCAGCCACCGGACAGGGCGAGACACCATATATTTT

j_call: TRBJ2-7
d_call: TRBD1
v_call: TRBV6-5
clone_size: NA
cdr3_aa: CATYDRGTSYEQYF
cdr3_nt: TGTGCCACTTACGACAGGGGGACCTCCTACGAGCAGTACTTC

j_call: TRBJ2-3
d_call: TRBD2
v_call: TRBV19
clone_size: NA
cdr3_aa: CASSIFLAGVGEDTQYF
cdr3_nt: TGTGCCAGTAGTATCTTCCTAGCGGGGGTTGGCGAAGATACGCAGTATTTT

j_call: TRBJ2-3
d_call: TRBD2
v_call: TRBV9
clone_size: NA
cdr3_aa: CASSQNVAGATDTQYF
cdr3_nt: TGTGCCAGCAGCCAAAATGTAGCGGGGGCCACAGATACGCAGTATTTT

j_call: TRBJ2-1
d_call: TRBD2
v_call: TRBV19
clone_size: once
cdr3_aa: CASSIWPAGGHNEQFF
cdr3_nt: TGTGCCAGTAGTATTTGGCCGGCGGGAGGACACAATGAGCAGTTCTTC

j_call: TRBJ1-5
d_call: NA
v_call: TRBV27
clone_size: NA
cdr3_aa: CASSTPGQTLGPQHF
cdr3_nt: TGTGCCAGCAGTACTCCAGGACAGACGTTGGGGCCCCAGCATTTT

j_call: TRBJ2-1
d_call: TRBD2
v_call: TRBV6-6
clone_size: NA
cdr3_aa: CASSPHPASGFNEQFF
cdr3_nt: TGTGCCAGCTCCCCACACCCGGCTAGCGGATTCAATGAGCAGTTCTTC

j_call: TRBJ1-6
d_call: NA
v_call: TRBV19
clone_size: NA
cdr3_aa: CASSIGGGVNSPLHF
cdr3_nt: TGTGCCAGTAGTATAGGGGGCGGAGTAAATTCACCCCTCCACTTT

j_call: TRBJ1-2
d_call: NA
v_call: TRBV24-1
clone_size: NA
cdr3_aa: CATSDPTRGYGYTF
cdr3_nt: TGTGCCACCAGTGATCCGACCAGGGGTTATGGCTACACCTTC

j_call: TRBJ1-1
d_call: NA
v_call: TRBV6-5
clone_size: NA
cdr3_aa: CASSTDRAQNTEAFF
cdr3_nt: TGTGCCAGCAGTACGGACAGAGCTCAGAACACTGAAGCTTTCTTT

j_call: TRBJ2-1
d_call: TRBD2
v_call: TRBV7-9
clone_size: NA
cdr3_aa: CASSPRTSGGNEQFF
cdr3_nt: TGTGCCAGCAGCCCCCGGACTAGCGGAGGAAATGAGCAGTTCTTC

j_call: TRBJ2-5
d_call: NA
v_call: TRBV5-5
clone_size: NA
cdr3_aa: CASSLAGIVETQYF
cdr3_nt: TGTGCCAGCAGCTTGGCCGGGATTGTAGAGACCCAGTACTTC

j_call: TRBJ2-5
d_call: TRBD1
v_call: TRBV28
clone_size: once
cdr3_aa: CASSLLTGIQETQYF
cdr3_nt: TGTGCCAGCAGTTTACTGACAGGGATCCAAGAGACCCAGTACTTC

j_call: TRBJ2-5
d_call: TRBD1
v_call: TRBV9
clone_size: NA
cdr3_aa: CASSVGQGAPQETQYF
cdr3_nt: TGTGCCAGCAGCGTAGGGCAGGGGGCCCCCCAAGAGACCCAGTACTTC

j_call: TRBJ1-5
d_call: TRBD1
v_call: TRBV5-4
clone_size: NA
cdr3_aa: CASSGDRLPVNQPQHF
cdr3_nt: TGTGCCAGCAGCGGGGACAGGCTTCCCGTTAATCAGCCCCAGCATTTT

j_call: TRBJ1-1
d_call: NA
v_call: TRBV30
clone_size: NA
cdr3_aa: CAWSGPGPPGTEAFF
cdr3_nt: TGTGCCTGGAGTGGACCCGGGCCCCCGGGGACTGAAGCTTTCTTT

j_call: TRBJ2-6
d_call: NA
v_call: TRBV28
clone_size: NA
cdr3_aa: CASSLPQSGANVLTF
cdr3_nt: TGTGCCAGCAGTTTACCGCAGTCCGGGGCCAACGTCCTGACTTTC

j_call: TRBJ1-3
d_call: NA
v_call: TRBV18
clone_size: NA
cdr3_aa: CASSPSRLSGNTIYF
cdr3_nt: TGTGCCAGCTCACCATCGAGGCTCTCTGGAAACACCATATATTTT

j_call: TRBJ1-2
d_call: TRBD1
v_call: TRBV28
clone_size: NA
cdr3_aa: CASSPGGYGYTF
cdr3_nt: TGTGCCAGCAGTCCAGGGGGGTATGGCTACACCTTC

j_call: TRBJ2-7
d_call: NA
v_call: TRBV28
clone_size: NA
cdr3_aa: CASSSPPPGDEQYF
cdr3_nt: TGTGCCAGCAGTTCCCCCCCGCCAGGGGACGAGCAGTACTTC

j_call: TRBJ2-7
d_call: TRBD2
v_call: TRBV7-9
clone_size: NA
cdr3_aa: CASSTPSGWDYEQYF
cdr3_nt: TGTGCCAGCAGCACCCCTAGCGGGTGGGACTACGAGCAGTACTTC

j_call: TRBJ1-1
d_call: NA
v_call: TRBV2
clone_size: NA
cdr3_aa: CATYAGGEAFF
cdr3_nt: TGTGCCACCTACGCCGGGGGTGAAGCTTTCTTT

j_call: TRBJ1-5
d_call: TRBD1
v_call: TRBV9
clone_size: NA
cdr3_aa: CASISTGVYQPQHF
cdr3_nt: TGTGCCAGCATCTCGACAGGGGTTTACCAGCCCCAGCATTTT

j_call: TRBJ2-3
d_call: TRBD1
v_call: TRBV5-1
clone_size: NA
cdr3_aa: CASSLFGTGGPDTQYF
cdr3_nt: TGCGCCAGCAGCTTGTTCGGGACAGGGGGCCCAGATACGCAGTATTTT

j_call: TRBJ1-2
d_call: NA
v_call: TRBV6-1
clone_size: NA
cdr3_aa: CASSEGRSDYGYTF
cdr3_nt: TGTGCCAGCAGTGAAGGGAGGTCTGACTATGGCTACACCTTC

j_call: TRBJ2-4
d_call: NA
v_call: TRBV28
clone_size: NA
cdr3_aa: CASSPGHDPAKNIQYF
cdr3_nt: TGTGCCAGCAGTCCAGGACACGACCCAGCCAAAAACATTCAGTACTTC

j_call: TRBJ1-1
d_call: NA
v_call: TRBV28
clone_size: NA
cdr3_aa: CASSSAGLNTEAFF
cdr3_nt: TGTGCCAGCAGCAGCGCCGGGTTGAACACTGAAGCTTTCTTT

j_call: TRBJ1-2
d_call: NA
v_call: TRBV19
clone_size: NA
cdr3_aa: CASSTTSGLRSGYTF
cdr3_nt: TGTGCCAGTAGTACGACTAGCGGACTGAGGAGTGGCTACACCTTC

j_call: TRBJ1-1
d_call: NA
v_call: TRBV6-5
clone_size: NA
cdr3_aa: CASRVQGNTEAFF
cdr3_nt: TGTGCCAGCAGAGTACAGGGGAACACTGAAGCTTTCTTT

j_call: TRBJ2-7
d_call: TRBD1
v_call: TRBV2
clone_size: many
cdr3_aa: CASEGTGEEQYF
cdr3_nt: TGTGCCAGCGAAGGGACAGGGGAAGAGCAGTACTTC

j_call: TRBJ1-2
d_call: NA
v_call: TRBV20-1
clone_size: few
cdr3_aa: CSLDTGFGYTF
cdr3_nt: TGCAGTCTGGACACCGGGTTTGGCTACACCTTC

j_call: TRBJ2-3
d_call: TRBD2
v_call: TRBV30
clone_size: NA
cdr3_aa: CAWSVLAGVPDTQYF
cdr3_nt: TGTGCCTGGAGTGTACTAGCGGGAGTTCCGGATACGCAGTATTTT

j_call: TRBJ2-2
d_call: NA
v_call: TRBV3-1/TRBV3-2
clone_size: NA
cdr3_aa: CASSQDGGLGTGELFF
cdr3_nt: TGTGCCAGCAGCCAAGATGGCGGGTTGGGCACCGGGGAGCTGTTTTTT

j_call: TRBJ1-6
d_call: NA
v_call: TRBV6-1
clone_size: NA
cdr3_aa: CASREAQGPQSSYNSPLHF
cdr3_nt: TGTGCCAGCAGGGAAGCTCAGGGGCCACAAAGCTCCTATAATTCACCCCTCCACTTT

j_call: TRBJ1-2
d_call: NA
v_call: TRBV4-1
clone_size: few
cdr3_aa: CASSPAGRADYGYTF
cdr3_nt: TGCGCCAGCAGCCCCGCGGGGAGGGCGGACTATGGCTACACCTTC

j_call: TRBJ1-1
d_call: NA
v_call: TRBV28
clone_size: few
cdr3_aa: CASSPSDSEAFF
cdr3_nt: TGTGCCAGCAGTCCCTCCGACTCTGAAGCTTTCTTT

j_call: TRBJ1-3
d_call: NA
v_call: TRBV5-1
clone_size: NA
cdr3_aa: CASSPSQGSFLGTIYF
cdr3_nt: TGCGCCAGCAGCCCATCCCAGGGGAGCTTCTTAGGCACCATATATTTT

j_call: TRBJ2-7
d_call: NA
v_call: TRBV12-5
clone_size: NA
cdr3_aa: CASGHTQGHEQYF
cdr3_nt: TGTGCTAGTGGTCACACACAGGGCCACGAGCAGTACTTC